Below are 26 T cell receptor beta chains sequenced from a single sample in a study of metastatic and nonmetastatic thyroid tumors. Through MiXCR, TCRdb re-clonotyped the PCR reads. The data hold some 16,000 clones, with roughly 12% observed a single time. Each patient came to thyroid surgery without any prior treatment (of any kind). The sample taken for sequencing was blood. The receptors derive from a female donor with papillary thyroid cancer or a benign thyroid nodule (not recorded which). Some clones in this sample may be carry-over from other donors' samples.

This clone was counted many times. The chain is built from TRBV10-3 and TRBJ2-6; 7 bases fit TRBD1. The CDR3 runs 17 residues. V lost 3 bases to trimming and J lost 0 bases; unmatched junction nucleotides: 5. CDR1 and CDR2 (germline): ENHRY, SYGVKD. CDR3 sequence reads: CAISDGAGGSGANVLTF. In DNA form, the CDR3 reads TGTGCCATCAGTGACGGGGCAGGGGGCTCTGGGGCCAACGTCCTGACTTTC.

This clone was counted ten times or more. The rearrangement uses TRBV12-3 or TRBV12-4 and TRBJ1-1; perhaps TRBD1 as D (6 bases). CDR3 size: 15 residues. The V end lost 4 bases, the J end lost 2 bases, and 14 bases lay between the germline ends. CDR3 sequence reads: CASSWMGAGNTEAFF. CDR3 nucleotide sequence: TGTGCCAGCAGTTGGATGGGGGCGGGCAACACTGAAGCTTTCTTT.

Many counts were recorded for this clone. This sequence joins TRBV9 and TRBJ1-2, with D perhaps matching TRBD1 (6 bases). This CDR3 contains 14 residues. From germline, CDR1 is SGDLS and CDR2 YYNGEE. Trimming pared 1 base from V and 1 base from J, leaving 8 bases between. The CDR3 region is CASSVSGVNYGYTF. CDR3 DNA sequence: TGTGCCAGCAGCGTATCAGGGGTTAACTATGGCTACACCTTC. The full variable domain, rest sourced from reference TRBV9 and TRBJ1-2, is DSGVTQTPKHLITATGQRVTLRCSPRSGDLSVYWYQQSLDQGLQFLIQYYNGEERAKGNILERFSAQQFPDLHSELNLSSLELGDSALYFCASSVSGVNYGYTFGSGTRLTVV.

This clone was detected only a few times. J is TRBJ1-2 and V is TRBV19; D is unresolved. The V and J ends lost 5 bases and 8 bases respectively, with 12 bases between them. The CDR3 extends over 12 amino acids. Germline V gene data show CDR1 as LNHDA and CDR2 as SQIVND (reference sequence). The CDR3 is CASSPQREGYTF. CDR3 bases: TGTGCCAGTAGTCCACAGAGGGAGGGCTACACCTTC.

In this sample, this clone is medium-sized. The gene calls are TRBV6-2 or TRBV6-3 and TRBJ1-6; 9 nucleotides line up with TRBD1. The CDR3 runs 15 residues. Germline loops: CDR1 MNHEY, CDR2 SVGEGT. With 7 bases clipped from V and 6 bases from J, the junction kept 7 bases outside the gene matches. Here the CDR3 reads CASTERGQGNSPLHF. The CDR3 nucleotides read TGTGCCAGCACCGAGCGGGGACAGGGTAATTCACCCCTCCACTTT.

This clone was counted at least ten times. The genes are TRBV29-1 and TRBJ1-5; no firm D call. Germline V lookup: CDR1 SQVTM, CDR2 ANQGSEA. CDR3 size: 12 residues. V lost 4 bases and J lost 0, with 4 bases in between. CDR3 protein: CSVANSNQPQHF. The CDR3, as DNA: TGCAGCGTTGCAAATAGCAATCAGCCCCAGCATTTT.

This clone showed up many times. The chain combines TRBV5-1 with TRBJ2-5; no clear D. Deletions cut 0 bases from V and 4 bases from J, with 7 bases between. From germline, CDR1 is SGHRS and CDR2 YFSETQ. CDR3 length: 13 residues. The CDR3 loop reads CASSLGIGETQYF. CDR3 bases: TGCGCCAGCAGCTTGGGGATTGGAGAGACCCAGTACTTC. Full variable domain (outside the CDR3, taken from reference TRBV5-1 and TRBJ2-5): KAGVTQTPRYLIKTRGQQVTLSCSPISGHRSVSWYQQTPGQGLQFLFEYFSETQRNKGNFPGRFSGRQFSNSRSEMNVSTLELGDSALYLCASSLGIGETQYFGPGTRLLVL.

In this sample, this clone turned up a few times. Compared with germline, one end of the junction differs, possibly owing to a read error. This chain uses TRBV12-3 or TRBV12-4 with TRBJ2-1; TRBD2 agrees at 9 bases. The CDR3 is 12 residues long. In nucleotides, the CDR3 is TGTTCCAGCAGTTTTTCGGCGGGGGGGCCGATCTTC. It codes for CSSSFSAGGPIF.

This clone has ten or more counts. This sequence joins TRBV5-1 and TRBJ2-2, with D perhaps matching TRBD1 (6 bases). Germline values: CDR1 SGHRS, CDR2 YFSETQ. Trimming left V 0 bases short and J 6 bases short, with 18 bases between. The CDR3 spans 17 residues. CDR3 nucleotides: TGCGCCAGCAGCTTGGACCTCAACAGGGATGAGCCCGGGGAGCTGTTTTTT. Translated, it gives CASSLDLNRDEPGELFF.

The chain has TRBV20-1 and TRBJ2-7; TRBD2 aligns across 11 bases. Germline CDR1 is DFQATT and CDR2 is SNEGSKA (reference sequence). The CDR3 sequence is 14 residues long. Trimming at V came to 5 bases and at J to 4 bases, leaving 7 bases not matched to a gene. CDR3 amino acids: CSAFSGRGQYEQYF. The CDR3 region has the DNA TGCAGTGCTTTTAGCGGGAGGGGACAATACGAGCAGTACTTC.

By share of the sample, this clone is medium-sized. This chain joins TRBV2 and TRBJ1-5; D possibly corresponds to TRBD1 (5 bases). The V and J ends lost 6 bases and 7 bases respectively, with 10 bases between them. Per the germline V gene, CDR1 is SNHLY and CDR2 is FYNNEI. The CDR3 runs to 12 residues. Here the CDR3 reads CASRVGAQPQHF. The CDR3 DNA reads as TGTGCCAGCAGGGTCGGGGCGCAGCCCCAGCATTTT. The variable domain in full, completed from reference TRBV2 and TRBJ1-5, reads EPEVTQTPSHQVTQMGQEVILRCVPISNHLYFYWYRQILGQKVEFLVSFYNNEISEKSEIFDDQFSVERPDGSNFTLKIRSTKLEDSAMYFCASRVGAQPQHFGDGTRLSIL.

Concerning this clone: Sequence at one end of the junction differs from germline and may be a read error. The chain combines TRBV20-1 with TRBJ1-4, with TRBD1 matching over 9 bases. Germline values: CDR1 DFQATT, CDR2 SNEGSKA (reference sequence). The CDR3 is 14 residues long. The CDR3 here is CSADSGTGIEKLFF. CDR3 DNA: TGCAGTGCGGATTCCGGGACAGGGATCGAAAAACTCTTTTTT.

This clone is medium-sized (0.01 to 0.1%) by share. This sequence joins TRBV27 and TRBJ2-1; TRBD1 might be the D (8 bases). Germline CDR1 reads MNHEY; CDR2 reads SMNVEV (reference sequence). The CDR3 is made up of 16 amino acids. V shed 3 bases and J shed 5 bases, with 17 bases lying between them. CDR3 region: CASSFGEQGGHNEQFF. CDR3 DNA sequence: TGTGCCAGCAGTTTCGGCGAACAGGGGGGGCACAATGAGCAGTTCTTC.

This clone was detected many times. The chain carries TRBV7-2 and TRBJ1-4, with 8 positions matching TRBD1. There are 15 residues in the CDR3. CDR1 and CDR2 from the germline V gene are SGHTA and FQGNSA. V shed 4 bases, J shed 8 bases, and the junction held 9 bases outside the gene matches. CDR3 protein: CASSSSGGAPEKLFF. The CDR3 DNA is TGTGCCAGCAGCTCGTCAGGGGGCGCCCCAGAAAAACTGTTTTTT.

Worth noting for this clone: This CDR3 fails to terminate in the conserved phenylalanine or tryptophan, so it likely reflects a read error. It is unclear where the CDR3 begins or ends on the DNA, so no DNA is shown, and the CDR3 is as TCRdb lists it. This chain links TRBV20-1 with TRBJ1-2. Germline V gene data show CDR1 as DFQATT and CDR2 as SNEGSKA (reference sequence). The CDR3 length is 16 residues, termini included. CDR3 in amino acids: CSARIRYSRTSGGNTV.

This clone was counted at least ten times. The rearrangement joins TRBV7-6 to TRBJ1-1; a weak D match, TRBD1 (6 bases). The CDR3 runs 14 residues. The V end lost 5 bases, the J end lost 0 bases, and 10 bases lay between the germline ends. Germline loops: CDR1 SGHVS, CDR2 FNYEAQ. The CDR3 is CASSPDRMNTEAFF. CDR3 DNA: TGTGCCAGCAGCCCGGACAGAATGAACACTGAAGCTTTCTTT.

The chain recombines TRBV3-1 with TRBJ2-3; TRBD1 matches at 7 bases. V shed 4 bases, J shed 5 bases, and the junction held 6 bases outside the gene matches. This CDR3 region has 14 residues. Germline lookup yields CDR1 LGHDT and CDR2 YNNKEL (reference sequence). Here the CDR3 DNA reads TGTGCCAGCAGCCTCCGGGACAGTGTAGATACGCAGTATTTT. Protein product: CASSLRDSVDTQYF.

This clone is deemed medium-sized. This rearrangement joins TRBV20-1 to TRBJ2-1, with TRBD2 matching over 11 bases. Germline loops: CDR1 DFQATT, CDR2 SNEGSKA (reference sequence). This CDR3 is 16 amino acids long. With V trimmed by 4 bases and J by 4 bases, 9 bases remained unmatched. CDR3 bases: TGCAGTGCTACCTCCCCGGGACTAGCGGTTTACAATGAGCAGTTCTTC. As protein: CSATSPGLAVYNEQFF.

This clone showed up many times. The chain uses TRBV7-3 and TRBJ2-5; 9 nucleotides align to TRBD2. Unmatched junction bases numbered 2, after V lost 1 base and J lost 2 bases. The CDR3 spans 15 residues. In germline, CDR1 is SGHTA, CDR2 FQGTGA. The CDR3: CASSLMAGGQETQYF. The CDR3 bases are TGTGCCAGCAGCTTAATGGCGGGGGGGCAAGAGACCCAGTACTTC.

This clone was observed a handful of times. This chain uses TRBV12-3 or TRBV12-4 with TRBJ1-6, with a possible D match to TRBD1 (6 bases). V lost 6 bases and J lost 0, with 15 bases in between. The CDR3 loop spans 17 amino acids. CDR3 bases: TGTGCCAGCAGGCCCGAAACAGGGAGCTCCTATAATTCACCCCTCCACTTT. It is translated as CASRPETGSSYNSPLHF.

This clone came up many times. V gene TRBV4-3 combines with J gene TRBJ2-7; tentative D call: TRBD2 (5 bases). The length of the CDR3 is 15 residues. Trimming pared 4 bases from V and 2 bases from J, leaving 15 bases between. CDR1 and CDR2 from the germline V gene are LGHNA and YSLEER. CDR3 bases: TGCGCCAGCAGCCGCAGCGGTGGGGTGGCCTACGAGCAGTACTTC. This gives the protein CASSRSGGVAYEQYF.

CDR3 DNA: TGTGCCAGCAGCATCGACGGGTACGAGCAGTACTTC. Protein product: CASSIDGYEQYF. The chain links TRBV27 to TRBJ2-7; D ambiguous. The V end lost 6 bases, the J end lost 4 bases, and 10 bases lay between the germline ends. CDR1 is MNHEY, CDR2 SMNVEV, per germline (reference sequence). The CDR3 spans 12 residues.

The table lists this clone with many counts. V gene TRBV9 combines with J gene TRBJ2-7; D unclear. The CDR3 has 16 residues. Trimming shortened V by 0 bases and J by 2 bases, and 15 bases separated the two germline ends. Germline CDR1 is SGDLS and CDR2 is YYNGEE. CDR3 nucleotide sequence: TGTGCCAGCAGCGTAGGGTCGGCGATTTTCGCCTACGAGCAGTACTTC. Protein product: CASSVGSAIFAYEQYF.

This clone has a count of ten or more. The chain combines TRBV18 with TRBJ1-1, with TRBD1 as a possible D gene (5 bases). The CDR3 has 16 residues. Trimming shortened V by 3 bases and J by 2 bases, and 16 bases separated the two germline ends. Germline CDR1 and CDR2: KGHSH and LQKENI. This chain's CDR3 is CASSPPILTDNTEAFF. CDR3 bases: TGTGCCAGCTCACCCCCAATCCTGACAGATAACACTGAAGCTTTCTTT.

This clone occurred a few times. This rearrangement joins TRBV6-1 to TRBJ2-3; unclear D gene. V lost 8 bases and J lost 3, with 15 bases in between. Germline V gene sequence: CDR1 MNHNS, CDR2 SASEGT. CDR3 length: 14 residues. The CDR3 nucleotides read TGTGCCAGCTGCACGGTTGGGCTGACAGATACGCAGTATTTT. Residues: CASCTVGLTDTQYF.

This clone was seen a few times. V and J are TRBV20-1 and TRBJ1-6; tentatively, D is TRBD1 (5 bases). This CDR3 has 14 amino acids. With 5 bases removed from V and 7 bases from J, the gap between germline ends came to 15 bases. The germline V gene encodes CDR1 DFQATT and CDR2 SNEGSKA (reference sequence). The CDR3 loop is CSALGGTVNSPLHF. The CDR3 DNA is TGCAGTGCTCTGGGCGGGACGGTCAATTCACCCCTCCACTTT.